This T cell receptor (beta chain) was recovered during a study of patients and donors after allogeneic stem cell transplantation. The CDR3 covers 12 residues. The V gene lost 5 bases and the J gene lost 4 bases, with 6 bases spanning the gap. In this sample, this clonotype turned up many times. A single record per CDR3 protein comes from TCRdb applying MiXCR to the RT-PCR reads. The sample consists of 150,000 or so distinct CDR3 sequences, approximately 25% of them appearing once. This clonotype was sampled from a human donor who was either an allogeneic HSCT recipient or a stem cell or donor lymphocyte infusion donor (not recorded which). It is not recorded whose cells these are; they may come from a transplant donor. This chain links TRBV12-3 or TRBV12-4 with TRBJ1-5; D is unclear. The specimen was blood, either unsorted or a sorted T cell fraction (not recorded which). The CDR3 nucleotides are TGTGCCAGCAGTGCCACGAATCAGCCCCAGCATTTT. This sequence encodes CASSATNQPQHF.